This is a list of T cell receptor beta chains from one sample in a study of blood T cell repertoires in COVID-19. Assay used: immunoSEQ multiplex PCR; TCRdb lists only in-frame clones, some missing. Of tens of thousands of clones listed, roughly 88% are singletons. Sequenced: peripheral blood. The receptors were sampled from a man aged 45-65 years with active or convalescent COVID-19. Each CDR3 is given with its conserved first and last residue. D genes are given only for firm matches. Expanded clones get a size class; other rows say once, few or many, or leave the size out.

TRBJ2-5 TRBD1 TRBV5-1 15 once TGCGCCAGCAGCTTGACGGGACAGGGATTCGAGACCCAGTACTTC CASSLTGQGFETQYF
TRBJ2-5 TRBD1 TRBV29-1 14 few TGCAGCGTAACCGGGACAGGGGGCAGAGAGACCCAGTACTTC CSVTGTGGRETQYF
TRBJ2-7 TRBD1 TRBV19 14 . TGTGCCAGTAGCCGGACAGGGCGTCATTACGAGCAGTACTTC CASSRTGRHYEQYF
TRBJ2-7 TRBD2 TRBV3-1/TRBV3-2 15 . TGTGCCAGCAGCCATGCCTCCCTAGCGGGGAACGAGCAGTACTTC CASSHASLAGNEQYF
TRBJ1-1 . TRBV19 15 . TGTGCCAGTCAGAGAGCGAATAGTGTCAGCACTGAAGCTTTCTTT CASQRANSVSTEAFF
TRBJ2-3 . TRBV5-1 14 . TGCGCCAGCAGCTCCCGGACTAGCACAGATACGCAGTATTTT CASSSRTSTDTQYF
TRBJ1-1 TRBD1 TRBV4-2 15 . TGTGCCAGCAGCCAAAAGACAGGGGTGAACACTGAAGCTTTCTTT CASSQKTGVNTEAFF
TRBJ2-2 . TRBV10-3 14 . TGTGCCATCAGCTGGGACTCCAACACCGGGGAGCTGTTTTTT CAISWDSNTGELFF
TRBJ1-2 TRBD1 TRBV25-1 13 . TGTGCCAGCAGCCGGGGACAGAACTATGGCTACACCTTC CASSRGQNYGYTF
TRBJ1-6 TRBD1 TRBV30 18 . TGTGCCTGGAGTCTTAGGCGGCAGGGGGTAGGAACCACCTCCCCCCTCCACTTT CAWSLRRQGVGTTSPLHF
TRBJ1-1 . TRBV19 11 . TGTGCCAGTAAGGTGAGGACTGAAGCTTTCTTT CASKVRTEAFF
TRBJ2-2 . TRBV19 15 . TGTGCCAGTAGTATTTCGTCAGGGCGGCCCGGGGAGCTGTTTTTT CASSISSGRPGELFF
TRBJ2-7 TRBD1 TRBV10-3 15 . TGTGCCATCAGTGCCAGAACCGGGACAGGCTACGAGCAGTACTTC CAISARTGTGYEQYF